The 32 T cell receptor beta chains listed next were all sequenced from one sample in a study of identical twins. TCRdb itself ran the 5' RACE reads through MiXCR, one entry per CDR3 protein. The top ten hold about 1.5% of the sample, which has hundreds of thousands of distinct CDR3 sequences, more than 9% seen once. These data also featured in a second study, about yellow fever vaccine responses in identical twins.

Sequencing used PBMCs. The receptors were sampled from a woman under 30 in good health.

The rearrangement links TRBV12-3 or TRBV12-4 to TRBJ2-3; D is perhaps TRBD2 (5 bases). Between the trimmed V and J ends, which lost 6 bases and 4 bases, there was a span of 14 bases. The CDR3 has 14 amino acids. CDR3 in DNA: TGTGCCAGCAGGACGCCTACTAGGGCAGATACGCAGTATTTT. It is translated as CASRTPTRADTQYF.

The chain has TRBV25-1 and TRBJ2-1; the D gene is possibly TRBD1 (5 bases). Germline V lookup: CDR1 MGHDK, CDR2 SYGVNS. Trimming shortened V by 3 bases and J by 3 bases, and 15 bases separated the two germline ends. This CDR3 has 16 residues. This CDR3 is CASSDPVGRDYNEQFF. CDR3 nucleotide sequence: TGTGCCAGCAGTGATCCAGTGGGCAGGGACTACAATGAGCAGTTCTTC.

This clonotype has only a few counts. The chain combines TRBV12-3 or TRBV12-4 with TRBJ2-1, with D possibly matching TRBD2 (5 bases). The CDR3 totals 12 residues. V was pared by 5 bases and J by 12 bases, with 14 bases between. CDR3 bases: TGTGCCAGCAGTCCCACTAGGTCCGGGCAGTTCTTC. Protein sequence: CASSPTRSGQFF.

This clonotype was observed a few times. This chain uses TRBV7-7 with TRBJ2-2; tentative D call: TRBD2 (5 bases). V was clipped by 0 bases and J by 2 bases, with 13 bases between them. This CDR3 comprises 17 residues. The germline V gene has CDR1 SSHAT and CDR2 FNYEAQ (reference sequence). The CDR3: CASSLAHAGRNTGELFF. CDR3 coding DNA: TGTGCCAGCAGCTTAGCGCACGCGGGCCGTAACACCGGGGAGCTGTTTTTT.

This clonotype appeared a few times. The chain employs TRBV28 and TRBJ2-7; TRBD2 matches at 9 bases. J gave up 7 bases and V 6 bases, and 13 bases lay outside the gene matches. Germline V gene data show CDR1 as MDHEN and CDR2 as SYDVKM. This CDR3 is 15 amino acids long. The DNA of the CDR3 is TGTGCCAGCAGGACCCCGGCGGGAGGGTCGAGGGAGCAGTACTTC. It is translated as CASRTPAGGSREQYF.

This clonotype has more than one count but fewer than ten. The genes are TRBV20-1 and TRBJ2-7, with a tentative D call TRBD1 (5 bases). CDR3 length equals 13 residues. Per germline, CDR1 DFQATT and CDR2 SNEGSKA (reference sequence). Trimming pared 2 bases from V and 3 bases from J, leaving 11 bases between. CDR3 loop: CSARTPGHYEQYF. CDR3 nucleotides: TGCAGTGCTAGAACCCCTGGACACTACGAGCAGTACTTC.

This clonotype has just a few counts. The rearrangement joins TRBV6-5 to TRBJ2-7; D ambiguous. This CDR3 has 14 residues. Trimming took off 3 bases at V and 7 bases at J, with 16 bases between the two ends. Germline values: CDR1 MNHEY, CDR2 SVGAGI. The CDR3 DNA reads as TGTGCCAGCAGTTATTCTCAGACCTCTGAAGAGCAGTACGTC. Its translation is CASSYSQTSEEQYV.

This clonotype showed up just a few times. J is TRBJ2-5 and V is TRBV20-1, with a weak D call TRBD1 (6 bases). Germline V gene lookup returns CDR1 DFQATT and CDR2 SNEGSKA (reference sequence). This CDR3 is 16 amino acids long. With 0 bases removed from V and 5 bases from J, the gap between germline ends came to 19 bases. CDR3 nucleotide sequence: TGCAGTGCTAGAGATCCTAACAGGGATAGGGGGGAGACCCAGTACTTC. The encoded protein is CSARDPNRDRGETQYF.

This clonotype was picked up a small number of times. V usage is TRBV2 and J usage is TRBJ2-1, with D perhaps TRBD2 (5 bases). The CDR3 contains 15 residues. Trimming removed 1 base from V and 5 bases from J, with 12 bases in between. CDR1 and CDR2 (germline): SNHLY, FYNNEI. CDR3 coding DNA: TGTGCCAGCAGTGAAGTTAGCGTAAAACACAATGAGCAGTTCTTC. Protein product: CASSEVSVKHNEQFF. Combining the CDR3 with reference TRBV2 and TRBJ2-1 gives the whole variable domain EPEVTQTPSHQVTQMGQEVILRCVPISNHLYFYWYRQILGQKVEFLVSFYNNEISEKSEIFDDQFSVERPDGSNFTLKIRSTKLEDSAMYFCASSEVSVKHNEQFFGPGTRLTVL.

This clonotype was counted between two and nine times. The CDR3 DNA follows: TGTGCCACCAGCAGAGATCTTGGGACTAGCGGGGGGGACAATGAGCAGTTCTTC. Its translation: CATSRDLGTSGGDNEQFF. This sequence joins TRBV15 and TRBJ2-1; 16 positions agree with TRBD2. The CDR3 contains 18 residues. With 0 bases clipped from V and 5 bases from J, the junction kept 4 bases outside the gene matches. CDR1 LNHNV and CDR2 YYDKDF come from the germline V gene (reference sequence).

This clonotype was detected many times. The chain couples TRBV4-1 to TRBJ1-5; 9 bases line up with TRBD1. The V and J ends lost 3 bases and 11 bases, in that order; junction bases with no gene match: 5. The germline gives CDR1 MGHRA, CDR2 YSYEKL. The CDR3 consists of 13 residues. The CDR3 sequence: CASSQTQGATQHF. CDR3 coding DNA: TGCGCCAGCAGCCAGACACAGGGGGCGACCCAGCATTTT.

This clonotype was found a few times. V and J are TRBV13 and TRBJ1-4; no clear D. V lost 1 base and J 8 bases, leaving 8 bases between the germline ends. The CDR3 is made up of 13 amino acids. In germline, CDR1 is PRHDT, CDR2 FYEKMQ (reference sequence). The CDR3 region is CASSLVSGEKLFF. Here the CDR3 DNA reads TGTGCCAGCAGCTTAGTCAGTGGGGAAAAACTGTTTTTT.

This clonotype has ten or more counts. The chain combines TRBV28 with TRBJ2-1; 9 positions agree with TRBD1. CDR1 is MDHEN and CDR2 is SYDVKM in the germline V gene. CDR3 length equals 16 residues. Germline trimming cut 5 bases from V and 1 base from J; bases unmatched to any gene: 6. The CDR3 nucleotides are TGTGCCAGCAGTCCCGGGACAGGGACGTCCTACAATGAGCAGTTCTTC. This codes for CASSPGTGTSYNEQFF.

This clonotype has a count of ten or more. This chain joins TRBV20-1 and TRBJ2-4; possible D gene TRBD1, 6 bases. This CDR3 has 13 residues. V lost 5 bases and J 7 bases, leaving 15 bases between the germline ends. Germline loops: CDR1 DFQATT, CDR2 SNEGSKA (reference sequence). CDR3: CSAFFRGTNIQYF. CDR3 bases: TGCAGTGCTTTCTTCAGGGGCACGAACATTCAGTACTTC.

This clonotype appeared once. The chain has TRBV5-6 and TRBJ2-3; possibly TRBD2 for D (5 bases). Trimming cost V 5 bases and J 3 bases, with 22 bases left between them. The V gene's germline CDR1 is SGHDT and CDR2 YYEEEE. The CDR3 has 17 residues. The CDR3 protein is CASSHTRRYLITDTQYF. The CDR3 DNA follows: TGTGCCAGCAGTCATACCCGGAGGTACCTTATTACAGATACGCAGTATTTT.

This clonotype was counted a few times. This rearrangement joins TRBV11-1 to TRBJ2-5, with 11 bases lining up with TRBD2. J gave up 1 base and V 7 bases, and 17 bases lay outside the gene matches. Germline lookup yields CDR1 SGHAT and CDR2 FQDESV (reference sequence). The CDR3 contains 19 residues. The DNA for the CDR3 is TGTGCCAGCACTCCCGGAGGGGTGTACGGGACTAGCGGCCAAGAGACCCAGTACTTC. It yields the protein CASTPGGVYGTSGQETQYF.

This clonotype has only a few counts. This rearrangement joins TRBV2 to TRBJ2-1, with 7 nucleotides matching TRBD2. The junction had 8 bases not matched to a gene; V was cut back by 6 bases and J by 6 bases. This CDR3 is 14 amino acids long. Germline loops: CDR1 SNHLY, CDR2 FYNNEI. The CDR3 DNA is TGTGCCAGCAGCGGGAGGAATTTCCTCAATGAGCAGTTCTTC. This codes for CASSGRNFLNEQFF.

CDR3: CASSLESKGTQYF. DNA for the CDR3: TGTGCCAGCAGCTTAGAATCTAAGGGGACGCAGTATTTT. The chain couples TRBV7-9 to TRBJ2-3; D may be TRBD1 (5 bases). The CDR3 extends over 13 amino acids. V was shortened by 1 base and J by 9 bases, with 11 bases between the two germline ends. Germline V gene sequence: CDR1 SEHNR, CDR2 FQNEAQ (reference sequence).

This clonotype was found a few times. The chain employs TRBV5-1 and TRBJ1-1; D is ambiguous. This CDR3 contains 14 residues. V dropped 0 bases and J dropped 10 bases, with 16 bases sitting between them. Germline V CDR1 and CDR2: SGHRS, YFSETQ. The CDR3 DNA follows: TGCGCCAGCAGCTTGGCCTCGCTCCCGGACGGAGCTTTCTTT. It translates to CASSLASLPDGAFF.

This clonotype was picked up a small number of times. This chain uses TRBV20-1 with TRBJ1-5; 8 nucleotides align to TRBD1. Germline-derived CDR1 and CDR2 are DFQATT and SNEGSKA (reference sequence). V lost 3 bases, J lost 3 bases, and 1 base stayed unmatched. This CDR3 comprises 13 residues. The CDR3, as DNA: TGCAGTGCTAGGGGACAGGACAATCAGCCCCAGCATTTT. Translated: CSARGQDNQPQHF.

This clonotype was observed a handful of times. The chain couples TRBV20-1 to TRBJ2-5, with TRBD2 matching 9 bases. The length of the CDR3 is 16 residues. V shed 5 bases, J shed 4 bases, and the junction held 14 bases outside the gene matches. Germline V lookup: CDR1 DFQATT, CDR2 SNEGSKA (reference sequence). This CDR3 is CSAPRVAGGPPETQYF. The CDR3 DNA reads as TGCAGTGCTCCGAGGGTGGCGGGAGGGCCTCCAGAGACCCAGTACTTC.

This chain joins TRBV9 and TRBJ2-1; a possible D gene is TRBD1 (5 bases). V was trimmed by 0 bases and J by 12 bases, leaving 13 bases between them. The CDR3 runs to 13 residues. Germline assignment: CDR1 SGDLS and CDR2 YYNGEE. DNA of the CDR3: TGTGCCAGCAGCGTAGTTGGGGCCCCGGGGCAGTTCTTC. Its translation: CASSVVGAPGQFF.

The V call is TRBV12-3 or TRBV12-4, the J call TRBJ2-5; 10 nucleotides line up with TRBD2. J lost 0 bases, V lost 3 bases, and 7 bases had no gene match. This CDR3 region has 17 residues. The CDR3 spells CASSFILTSGYQETQYF. The CDR3 DNA follows: TGTGCCAGCAGTTTTATTTTGACTAGCGGGTACCAAGAGACCCAGTACTTC.

The gene calls are TRBV3-1 and TRBJ2-1; D might be TRBD2 (5 bases). The V gene lost 4 bases and the J gene lost 10 bases, with 14 bases spanning the gap. There are 13 residues in the CDR3. Looked up from germline, CDR1 is LGHDT and CDR2 is YNNKEL (reference sequence). CDR3 loop: CASSRTPDGEQFF. The CDR3, as DNA: TGTGCCAGCAGCCGGACTCCGGACGGAGAGCAGTTCTTC.

This clonotype occurred a few times. The chain has TRBV7-9 and TRBJ1-2; no reliable D call. The CDR3 totals 14 residues. V lost 2 bases to trimming and J lost 6 bases, with 13 bases between them. CDR1 SEHNR and CDR2 FQNEAQ come from the germline V gene (reference sequence). The CDR3 reads CASSLLHEGHGYTF. Written as DNA, the CDR3 is TGTGCCAGCAGCTTATTACATGAGGGCCATGGCTACACCTTC.

This clonotype turned up a few times. The rearrangement links TRBV20-1 to TRBJ1-1; 9 positions agree with TRBD1. This CDR3 is 14 amino acids long. The germline gives CDR1 DFQATT, CDR2 SNEGSKA (reference sequence). Losses at the gene ends were 6 bases for V and 4 bases for J; bases not matched to a gene: 9. CDR3 protein: CSATRTGEVTEAFF. In DNA, the CDR3 is TGCAGTGCAACCCGGACAGGGGAGGTCACTGAAGCTTTCTTT.

In its sample, this clonotype was seen many times. V and J are TRBV4-2 and TRBJ2-3, with D perhaps matching TRBD1 (6 bases). Germline V gene data show CDR1 as LGHNA and CDR2 as YNFKEQ. The CDR3 contains 16 residues. Trimming took off 0 bases at V and 1 base at J, with 11 bases between the two ends. The CDR3 sequence is CASSQESRGGTDTQYF. The CDR3 nucleotides are TGTGCCAGCAGCCAAGAGAGCAGGGGAGGCACAGATACGCAGTATTTT.

This clonotype has only a few counts. The chain joins TRBV28 to TRBJ2-1; D may be TRBD2 (5 bases). Germline CDR1 MDHEN, CDR2 SYDVKM. CDR3 length: 14 residues. V was pared by 3 bases and J by 8 bases, with 14 bases between. CDR3: CASSLVTSFYEQFF. CDR3 sequence (DNA): TGTGCCAGCAGTTTGGTAACTAGTTTCTATGAGCAGTTCTTC. Drawing the rest from reference TRBV28 and TRBJ2-1, the complete variable domain is DVKVTQSSRYLVKRTGEKVFLECVQDMDHENMFWYRQDPGLGLRLIYFSYDVKMKEKGDIPEGYSVSREKKERFSLILESASTNQTSMYLCASSLVTSFYEQFFGPGTRLTVL.

The V and J genes are TRBV28 and TRBJ2-4, with 13 bases matching TRBD2. Germline loops: CDR1 MDHEN, CDR2 SYDVKM. V trimming: 5 bases; J trimming: 0 bases; junction bases outside the gene matches: 10. The CDR3 is 19 residues long. This CDR3 is CASSAPGLAGTIAKNIQYF. The CDR3 region has the DNA TGTGCCAGCAGTGCGCCGGGACTAGCGGGGACCATAGCCAAAAACATTCAGTACTTC.

The V call is TRBV5-1, the J call TRBJ2-7; 7 nucleotides line up with TRBD1. The CDR3 has 15 residues. V lost 4 bases and J lost 0; bases outside the gene matches: 7. The germline V gene encodes CDR1 SGHRS and CDR2 YFSETQ. CDR3 nucleotide sequence: TGCGCCAGCAGCAGCACAGGGGCCAGCTCCTACGAGCAGTACTTC. Its protein product is CASSSTGASSYEQYF.

In its sample, this clonotype was seen a few times. The chain couples TRBV4-1 to TRBJ2-1; 9 nucleotides line up with TRBD2. This CDR3 has 14 amino acids. Per germline, CDR1 MGHRA and CDR2 YSYEKL. V shed 3 bases and J 7 bases; nucleotides not matched to a gene: 4. CDR3 DNA: TGCGCCAGCAGCCATCGCGGGGGGGTGAATGAGCAGTTCTTC. As protein: CASSHRGGVNEQFF.

The table lists this clonotype with a few counts. The J gene is TRBJ2-3, the V gene TRBV24-1; 9 bases map to TRBD2. Germline values: CDR1 KGHDR, CDR2 SFDVKD. With 3 bases clipped from V and 8 bases from J, the junction kept 5 bases outside the gene matches. The length of the CDR3 is 14 residues. Written as DNA, the CDR3 is TGTGCCACCAGTGATCTAGCGGGAACCTTTACGCAGTATTTT. Its translation: CATSDLAGTFTQYF.